This T cell receptor (beta chain) was recovered during a study of blood T cell repertoires in COVID-19. The overall study: Whether acute or convalescent, the COVID-19 samples came from the United States, Italy and Spain.

Authors' data handling: From reference gene primer amplification, estimates of nucleated cell counts were derived. Generated by immunoSEQ multiplex PCR, the TCRdb table keeps only in-frame clones and is missing some. V and J calls plus clone size are reproduced from that table; the DNA served to infer D and trimming. In the table there are more than 95,000 clones, 70% to 90% of which are singletons. V gave up 1 base and J gave up 1 base, with 7 bases separating them. The CDR3 totals 14 residues. The germline gives CDR1 MGHRA, CDR2 YSYEKL. The chain links TRBV4-1 to TRBJ2-5; no clear D gene. This clonotype was obtained from a woman aged 45 to 65 with acute or convalescent COVID-19. The sequenced sample consisted of peripheral blood. CDR3 in amino acids: CASSQAAPQETQYF. CDR3 DNA sequence: TGCGCCAGCAGCCAAGCAGCGCCCCAAGAGACCCAGTACTTC.